A single sample gave rise to the 20 T cell receptor beta chains below, sequenced in a study of human T cells and chemical hapten exposure. The time point denotes: pre-sensitization, week 0. Treatment indicated: therapeutic diphenylcyclopropenone sensitization with weekly scalp DPC. From the RACE reads, TCRdb called clonotypes with MiXCR, one entry per CDR3 protein. The sample holds about 98,000 distinct CDR3 sequences; 10% to 12% are singletons and the top ten take more than 2.5%. The sequences come from whole blood, collected in connection with sensitization to the hapten diphenylcyclopropenone (DPC). The receptors shown here come from a woman aged 55-75 years with alopecia areata. Some clones in this sample may be carry-over from other donors' samples.

This chain links TRBV6-2 or TRBV6-3 with TRBJ1-1; weak D call: TRBD1 (6 bases). V dropped 4 bases and J dropped 11 bases, with 20 bases sitting between them. The CDR3 has 14 amino acids. Germline V gene lookup returns CDR1 MNHEY and CDR2 SVGEGT. The CDR3 bases are TGTGCCAGCAGTTTGGCGTATGAAGGGGGATATGCTTTCTTT. It is translated as CASSLAYEGGYAFF.

Remarks on this clonotype: A much larger clone differs by one base, so this may be a read error. The gene calls are TRBV5-4 and TRBJ1-2, with TRBD1 identical over 9 bases. The CDR3 has 15 residues. Trimming took 4 bases from V and 7 from J; bases not matched to a gene: 11. From germline, CDR1 is SGHNT and CDR2 YYREEE (reference sequence). The CDR3 nucleotides read TGTGCCAGCAGCACCCAATCCGGGACAGGGAGTGGCTACACCTTC. Amino acid sequence: CASSTQSGTGSGYTF.

This clonotype has only a few counts. This sequence joins TRBV29-1 and TRBJ2-3; D is perhaps TRBD2 (6 bases). The CDR3 consists of 15 residues. Trimming removed 8 bases from V and 3 bases from J, with 21 bases in between. Germline values: CDR1 SQVTM, CDR2 ANQGSEA. The CDR3 nucleotides are TGCAGCTCAACGAGGAGGAGGGGTGGAACAGATACGCAGTATTTT. Its translation is CSSTRRRGGTDTQYF.

This clonotype has a count of ten or more. The chain is built from TRBV19 and TRBJ1-5; no definite D call. The CDR3 has 12 amino acids. Trimming stripped 5 bases from V and 6 bases from J, with 8 bases between. Looked up from germline, CDR1 is LNHDA and CDR2 is SQIVND (reference sequence). The CDR3 bases are TGTGCCAGTAGTGATTGGATTCAGCCCCAGCATTTT. Protein product: CASSDWIQPQHF.

This clonotype was counted at least ten times. The chain couples TRBV30 to TRBJ1-6; D gene ambiguous. Germline V CDR1 and CDR2: GTSNPN, SVGIG (reference sequence). The V and J ends lost 1 base and 1 base respectively, with 11 bases between them. This CDR3 contains 16 residues. The CDR3 loop is CAWSGGPQSYNSPLHF. As DNA, the CDR3 is TGTGCCTGGAGTGGAGGACCTCAATCCTATAATTCACCCCTCCACTTT.

In its sample, this clonotype was seen many times. The chain links TRBV11-1 to TRBJ1-1; TRBD1 matches at 9 bases. Germline trimming cut 6 bases from V and 0 bases from J; bases unmatched to any gene: 8. The CDR3 sequence is 16 residues long. Germline CDR1 reads SGHAT; CDR2 reads FQDESV (reference sequence). The CDR3 protein is CASSLGGTGLNTEAFF. As DNA, the CDR3 is TGTGCCAGCAGTTTGGGGGGGACAGGGCTGAACACTGAAGCTTTCTTT.

This clonotype was counted many times. The rearrangement links TRBV9 to TRBJ2-1; TRBD1 is a possible D gene (5 bases). Germline V gene data show CDR1 as SGDLS and CDR2 as YYNGEE. V was clipped by 0 bases and J by 10 bases, with 14 bases between them. The CDR3 runs 14 residues. The CDR3 nucleotides are TGTGCCAGCAGCGTAGGTATTAGGGGAAAGGAGCAGTTCTTC. Its translation is CASSVGIRGKEQFF.

This clonotype was detected ten times or more. The V gene is TRBV5-1, the J gene TRBJ1-2; D may be TRBD1 (5 bases). Germline assignment: CDR1 SGHRS and CDR2 YFSETQ. This CDR3 has 15 residues. Deletions cut 4 bases from V and 8 bases from J, with 21 bases between. The CDR3 region has the DNA TGCGCCAGCAGCACCTCCCAGGGACGGGTAAGGGGCTACACCTTC. Amino acids: CASSTSQGRVRGYTF.

This clonotype was found once. Just one base apart from a much larger clone, this may be a read error. The chain recombines TRBV7-6 with TRBJ1-1; TRBD1 matches 8 bases. The CDR3 loop spans 14 amino acids. Per germline, CDR1 SGHVS and CDR2 FNYEAQ. CDR3 nucleotide sequence: TGTGTCAGCAGCAGCAGGGGGCGGGGGACTGAAGCTTTCTTT. It encodes CVSSSRGRGTEAFF.

This clonotype was detected a few times. The chain carries TRBV5-1 and TRBJ1-2; D is possibly TRBD1 (5 bases). The CDR3 has 16 residues. The germline gives CDR1 SGHRS, CDR2 YFSETQ. V shed 3 bases and J shed 5 bases, with 20 bases lying between them. The CDR3 DNA sequence: TGCGCCAGCAGCTCAGAGCCGGGGCCGGCTGTATATGGCTACACCTTC. The encoded protein is CASSSEPGPAVYGYTF.

This clonotype was seen at least ten times. This chain joins TRBV5-1 and TRBJ1-1; D call uncertain. This CDR3 has 15 residues. V was clipped by 4 bases and J by 3 bases, with 16 bases between them. Germline CDR1 and CDR2: SGHRS and YFSETQ. CDR3 bases: TGCGCCAGCAGCCCCACTTCGTATCAGTACACTGAAGCTTTCTTT. Protein product: CASSPTSYQYTEAFF.

This clonotype was found a few times. The V call is TRBV5-6, the J call TRBJ1-2; D unclear. This CDR3 region has 13 residues. The V end was cut by 4 bases, the J end by 8 bases, with 15 bases between. Germline loops: CDR1 SGHDT, CDR2 YYEEEE. CDR3 DNA sequence: TGTGCCAGCAGCCTAGGCCATCCTTGGGGCTACACCTTC. This translates into CASSLGHPWGYTF. Using reference TRBV5-6 and TRBJ1-2 for the parts outside the CDR3, the full variable domain is DAGVTQSPTHLIKTRGQQVTLRCSPKSGHDTVSWYQQALGQGPQFIFQYYEEEERQRGNFPDRFSGHQFPNYSSELNVNALLLGDSALYLCASSLGHPWGYTFGSGTRLTVV.

This clonotype was detected many times. The chain employs TRBV5-1 and TRBJ1-2; unclear D gene. Germline-derived CDR1 and CDR2 are SGHRS and YFSETQ. Trimming removed 0 bases from V and 12 bases from J, with 12 bases in between. The CDR3 length is 12 residues. The CDR3 protein is CASSLDGASDTF. Here the CDR3 DNA reads TGCGCCAGCAGCTTGGACGGTGCCTCAGACACCTTC. The whole variable domain, filled in from reference TRBV5-1 and TRBJ1-2, reads KAGVTQTPRYLIKTRGQQVTLSCSPISGHRSVSWYQQTPGQGLQFLFEYFSETQRNKGNFPGRFSGRQFSNSRSEMNVSTLELGDSALYLCASSLDGASDTFGSGTRLTVV.

This clonotype was picked up many times. The chain combines TRBV29-1 with TRBJ1-2; 8 bases map to TRBD1. The junction had 4 bases not matched to a gene; V was cut back by 4 bases and J by 6 bases. Germline assignment: CDR1 SQVTM and CDR2 ANQGSEA. There are 12 residues in the CDR3. CDR3 sequence reads: CSVVQGADGYTF. Written as DNA, the CDR3 is TGCAGCGTTGTCCAGGGGGCGGATGGCTACACCTTC.

In this sample, this clonotype turned up many times. V usage is TRBV5-1 and J usage is TRBJ1-4; possibly TRBD1 for D (5 bases). Trimming shortened V by 0 bases and J by 5 bases, and 8 bases separated the two germline ends. The V gene's germline CDR1 is SGHRS and CDR2 YFSETQ. This CDR3 contains 14 residues. The CDR3, as DNA: TGCGCCAGCAGCTTGGGGGGGAGGAATGAAAAACTGTTTTTT. It translates to CASSLGGRNEKLFF.

This clonotype has a handful of counts. The chain uses TRBV10-3 and TRBJ2-1; 8 nucleotides align to TRBD1. From germline, CDR1 is ENHRY and CDR2 SYGVKD. The CDR3 is 14 amino acids. J lost 6 bases, V lost 4 bases, and 5 bases had no gene match. The CDR3 sequence: CAISGGTGFNEQFF. In DNA form, the CDR3 reads TGTGCCATCAGTGGGGGGACAGGTTTCAATGAGCAGTTCTTC.

CDR3 bases: TGTGCCAGCAGCCCTTTTGTTTCGGCAATACGGGCTGAAGCTTTCTTT. This encodes CASSPFVSAIRAEAFF. The chain couples TRBV12-3 or TRBV12-4 to TRBJ1-1; D gene uncertain. V lost 6 bases, J lost 6 bases, and 23 bases lay in between. The CDR3 extends over 16 amino acids.

This clonotype was counted ten times or more. The chain is built from TRBV5-1 and TRBJ2-3; D remains unclear. The CDR3 has 11 residues. Germline V gene lookup returns CDR1 SGHRS and CDR2 YFSETQ. V lost 5 bases and J 3 bases, leaving 4 bases between the germline ends. CDR3 sequence reads: CASRSTDTQYF. The CDR3 nucleotides read TGCGCCAGCAGATCGACAGATACGCAGTATTTT.

In this sample, this clonotype turned up many times. The chain employs TRBV7-8 and TRBJ1-5; D is unclear. The CDR3 length is 16 residues. Trimming shortened V by 5 bases and J by 0 bases, and 14 bases separated the two germline ends. Looked up from germline, CDR1 is SGHVS and CDR2 is FQNEAQ. CDR3 DNA sequence: TGTGCCAGCAGCCTTAGGGCTCGGGGTAGCAATCAGCCCCAGCATTTT. Translating gives CASSLRARGSNQPQHF.

This clonotype was picked up many times. The chain recombines TRBV20-1 with TRBJ2-7; no clear D gene. Trimming stripped 1 base from V and 7 bases from J, with 8 bases between. Germline V CDR1 and CDR2: DFQATT, SNEGSKA (reference sequence). The CDR3 loop spans 11 amino acids. In DNA, the CDR3 is TGCAGTGCTAGAGTCTCTTGGGAGCAGTACTTC. Residues: CSARVSWEQYF.